The clone carrying this T cell receptor (beta chain) was picked up one time. The data were obtained in a study of blood T cell repertoires in COVID-19. The CDR3 length is 15 residues. J lost 2 bases, V lost 1 base, and 1 base had no gene match. Germline lookup yields CDR1 SGHTA and CDR2 FQGNSA. Measured with immunoSEQ multiplex PCR; TCRdb has only the in-frame clones, and not every one. The sample shows approximately 38,000 clones, about 86% of them seen only once. The sample consisted of peripheral blood. The sequence was obtained from a woman in her 70s with active COVID-19. The V gene is TRBV7-2, the J gene TRBJ2-2; TRBD2 matches 7 bases. CDR3 bases: TGTGCCAGCAGCTTAGGACTAGCAAACACCGGGGAGCTGTTTTTT. Its translation: CASSLGLANTGELFF.